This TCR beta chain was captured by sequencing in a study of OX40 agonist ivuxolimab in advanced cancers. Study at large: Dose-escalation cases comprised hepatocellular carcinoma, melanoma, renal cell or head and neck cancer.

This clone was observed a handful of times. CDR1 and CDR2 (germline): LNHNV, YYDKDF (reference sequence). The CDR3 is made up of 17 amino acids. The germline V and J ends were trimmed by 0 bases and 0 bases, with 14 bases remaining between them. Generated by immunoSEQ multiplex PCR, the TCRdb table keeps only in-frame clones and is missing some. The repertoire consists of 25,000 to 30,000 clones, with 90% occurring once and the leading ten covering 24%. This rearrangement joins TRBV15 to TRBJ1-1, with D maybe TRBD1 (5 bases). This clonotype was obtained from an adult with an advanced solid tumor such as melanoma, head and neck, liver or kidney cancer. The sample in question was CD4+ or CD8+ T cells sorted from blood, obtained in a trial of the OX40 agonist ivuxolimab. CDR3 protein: CATSREGTGFLNTEAFF. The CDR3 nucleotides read TGTGCCACCAGCAGAGAGGGAACAGGATTTTTGAACACTGAAGCTTTCTTT.